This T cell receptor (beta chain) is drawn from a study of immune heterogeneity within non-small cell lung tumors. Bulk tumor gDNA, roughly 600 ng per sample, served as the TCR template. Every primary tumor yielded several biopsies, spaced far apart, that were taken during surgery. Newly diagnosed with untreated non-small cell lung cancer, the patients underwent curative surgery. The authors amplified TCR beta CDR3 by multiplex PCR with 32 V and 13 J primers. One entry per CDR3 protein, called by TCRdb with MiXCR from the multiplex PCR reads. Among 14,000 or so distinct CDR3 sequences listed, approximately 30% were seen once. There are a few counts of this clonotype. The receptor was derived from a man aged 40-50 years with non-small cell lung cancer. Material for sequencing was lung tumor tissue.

For the CDR3, the DNA is TGTGCCAGCAGCTTAACGCAGCTCAGCGTGGCTTTCTTT. Translated, it gives CASSLTQLSVAFF. The V and J genes are TRBV7-3 and TRBJ1-1; D is unresolved. V was pared by 0 bases and J by 11 bases, with 13 bases between. Per germline, CDR1 SGHTA and CDR2 FQGTGA. There are 13 residues in the CDR3. The complete variable domain, with remaining parts taken from reference TRBV7-3 and TRBJ1-1, reads GAGVSQTPSNKVTEKGKYVELRCDPISGHTALYWYRQSLGQGPEFLIYFQGTGAADDSGLPNDRFFAVRPEGSVSTLKIQRTERGDSAVYLCASSLTQLSVAFFGQGTRLTVV.